This TCR beta chain was recorded in a study of shared clonotypes between healthy human individuals. Study background: Used for every donor were three CD4 naive, three CD4 memory, two CD8 naive and one CD8 memory plate.

This CDR3 has 15 amino acids. Germline V lookup: CDR1 MDHEN, CDR2 SYDVKM. Trimming shortened V by 6 bases and J by 3 bases, and 15 bases separated the two germline ends. The split of CD4+ cells yielded CD45RA+ naive and CD45RA-negative memory subsets. Method: immunoSEQ multiplex PCR; TCRdb's copy keeps in-frame clones and lacks some. The sample yields some 1.5 million clones, around 98% seen once. This TCR came from a man between 25 and 39 years old in good health. The chain is built from TRBV28 and TRBJ1-5, with a possible D match to TRBD1 (6 bases). Sequencing was performed on naive CD4+ T cells sorted from blood. Subset noted: CD45RA+ positively selected. The CDR3 sequence: CASSPSDSSNQPQHF. In DNA form, the CDR3 reads TGTGCCAGCAGCCCTTCGGACAGCTCCAATCAGCCCCAGCATTTT. The full variable domain, completed using reference TRBV28 and TRBJ1-5, is DVKVTQSSRYLVKRTGEKVFLECVQDMDHENMFWYRQDPGLGLRLIYFSYDVKMKEKGDIPEGYSVSREKKERFSLILESASTNQTSMYLCASSPSDSSNQPQHFGDGTRLSIL.